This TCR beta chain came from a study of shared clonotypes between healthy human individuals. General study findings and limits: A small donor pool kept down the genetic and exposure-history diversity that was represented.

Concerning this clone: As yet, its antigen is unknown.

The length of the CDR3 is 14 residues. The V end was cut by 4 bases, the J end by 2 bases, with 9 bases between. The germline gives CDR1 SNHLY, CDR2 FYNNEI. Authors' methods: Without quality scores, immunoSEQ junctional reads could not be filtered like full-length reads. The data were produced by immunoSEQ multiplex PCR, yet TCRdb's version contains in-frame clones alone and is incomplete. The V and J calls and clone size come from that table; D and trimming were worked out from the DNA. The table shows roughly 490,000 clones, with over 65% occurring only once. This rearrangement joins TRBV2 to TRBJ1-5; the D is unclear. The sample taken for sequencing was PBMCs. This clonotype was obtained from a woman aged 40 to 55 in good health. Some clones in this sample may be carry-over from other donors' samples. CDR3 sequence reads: CASSGIAGNQPQHF. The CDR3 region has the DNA TGTGCCAGCAGTGGGATTGCGGGCAATCAGCCCCAGCATTTT.